This record concerns one TCR beta chain sequence. Assay used: immunoSEQ multiplex PCR; TCRdb lists only in-frame clones, some missing. The sample holds some 74,000 clones, less than 95% seen once. The data originate from a study of control samples from healthy donors and cancer patients. After removal of 4 bases from V and 7 bases from J, the junction contained 9 bases not matched to a gene. Per the germline V gene, CDR1 is SGDLS and CDR2 is YYNGEE. This CDR3 is 15 amino acids long. The J gene is TRBJ1-5, the V gene TRBV9; TRBD1 agrees at 9 bases. The receptor's source is a woman aged 25 to 39 in good health. Specimen: blood. The DNA for the CDR3 is TGTGCCAGCAGCCCTGAGGGACAGGGCGAACAGCCCCAGCATTTT. This sequence encodes CASSPEGQGEQPQHF. Full variable domain (outside the CDR3, taken from reference TRBV9 and TRBJ1-5): DSGVTQTPKHLITATGQRVTLRCSPRSGDLSVYWYQQSLDQGLQFLIQYYNGEERAKGNILERFSAQQFPDLHSELNLSSLELGDSALYFCASSPEGQGEQPQHFGDGTRLSIL.